The next 15 T cell receptor beta chains were all read from a single sample in a study of T cells in Graves' hyperthyroidism and ophthalmopathy. Amplified TCR beta CDR3 regions came from RNA transcripts. Initially, a first-round RT-PCR of the TCR CDR3 employed the HTBI primer set. TCRdb re-called the multiplex PCR reads through MiXCR, storing one row per CDR3 protein. This sample has hundreds of thousands of distinct CDR3 sequences; around 19% occur once, and the top ten carry over 15%. Sequences were obtained from blood. The receptors originated from a woman aged 50 to 60 with Graves' hyperthyroidism that later progressed to Graves' ophthalmopathy.

The chain is built from TRBV6-4 and TRBJ1-1, with 9 nucleotides matching TRBD1. CDR1 MRHNA and CDR2 SNTAGT come from the germline V gene. Trimming took 6 bases from V and 3 from J; bases not matched to a gene: 5. The CDR3 spans 14 residues. Here the CDR3 DNA reads TGTGCCAGCAGCCGGGACAGGGTCGACACTGAAGCTTTCTTT. It codes for CASSRDRVDTEAFF.

This chain's CDR3 is CRADEGAYEQYF. The CDR3 coding sequence is TGCAGGGCCGATGAGGGGGCCTACGAGCAGTACTTC. The chain employs TRBV20-1 and TRBJ2-7, with D possibly being TRBD1 (6 bases). CDR1 and CDR2 from the germline V gene are DFQATT and SNEGSKA (reference sequence). CDR3 length: 12 amino acids.

This chain links TRBV10-3 with TRBJ1-4; 7 nucleotides agree with TRBD1. The CDR3 covers 14 residues. The germline V gene encodes CDR1 ENHRY and CDR2 SYGVKD. With V trimmed by 4 bases and J by 4 bases, 3 bases remained unmatched. CDR3 coding DNA: TGTGCCATCAGTGCGGACAGGATTAATGAAAAACTGTTTTTT. Its protein is CAISADRINEKLFF.

The sample holds a few counts of this clonotype. The chain uses TRBV6-5 and TRBJ2-1; D not resolved. The CDR3 contains 15 residues. Germline V gives CDR1 MNHEY, CDR2 SVGAGI. Trimming pared 6 bases from V and 8 bases from J, leaving 20 bases between. The CDR3 DNA follows: TGTGCCAGCAGATCGCTTTGGGGAACTGGCGATGAGCAGTTCTTC. Its translation: CASRSLWGTGDEQFF.

In this sample, this clonotype turned up many times. V gene TRBV7-9 combines with J gene TRBJ2-3; maybe TRBD2 (5 bases). The CDR3 extends over 14 amino acids. Germline CDR1 SEHNR, CDR2 FQNEAQ (reference sequence). Between the trimmed V and J ends, which lost 4 bases and 3 bases, there was a span of 11 bases. The CDR3: CASSYTGKTDTQYF. The CDR3 region has the DNA TGTGCCAGCAGCTACACCGGGAAAACAGATACGCAGTATTTT.

At least ten counts were recorded for this clonotype. J is TRBJ1-4 and V is TRBV12-3 or TRBV12-4; 7 bases agree with TRBD1. CDR3 size: 16 residues. V gave up 6 bases and J gave up 5 bases; unmatched junction bases: 12. CDR3 nucleotides: TGTGCCAGCAGGCGCGGGACAGTTCTATTCAATGAAAAACTGTTTTTT. Translation gives CASRRGTVLFNEKLFF.

This chain connects TRBV12-3 or TRBV12-4 to TRBJ2-6, with 11 positions matching TRBD1. The V segment lost 5 bases and the J segment 0 bases; nucleotides outside the gene matches: 3. The CDR3 spans 17 residues. The CDR3 sequence: CASSLGQGGSGANVLTF. Here the CDR3 DNA reads TGTGCCAGCAGTCTGGGACAGGGGGGCTCTGGGGCCAACGTCCTGACTTTC.

This clonotype appeared a few times. V and J are TRBV20-1 and TRBJ1-2, with TRBD1 as a possible D gene (5 bases). This CDR3 region has 15 residues. V was shortened by 0 bases and J by 3 bases, with 14 bases between the two germline ends. The V gene's germline CDR1 is DFQATT and CDR2 SNEGSKA (reference sequence). Here the CDR3 DNA reads TGCAGTGCTAGAGATCACAGTCTAGGGGACTATGGCTACACCTTC. Residues: CSARDHSLGDYGYTF.

This clonotype has only a few counts. The chain couples TRBV7-6 to TRBJ1-3, with D perhaps TRBD1 (6 bases). Germline lookup yields CDR1 SGHVS and CDR2 FNYEAQ. This CDR3 has 16 amino acids. V was shortened by 5 bases and J by 0 bases, with 14 bases between the two germline ends. The CDR3 DNA reads TGTGCCAGCAGCACCATCGACAGGCTCTCTGGAAACACCATATATTTT. As protein: CASSTIDRLSGNTIYF.

This clonotype was seen ten or more times. This CDR3 reads CASSPQETGGNDEKLFF. CDR3 nucleotide sequence: TGTGCCAGCAGCCCCCAAGAAACAGGGGGCAACGATGAAAAACTGTTTTTT. The rearrangement joins TRBV7-8 to TRBJ1-4; 9 nucleotides agree with TRBD1. Germline CDR1 SGHVS, CDR2 FQNEAQ. The V and J ends lost 5 bases and 6 bases, in that order; junction bases with no gene match: 13. The CDR3 contains 17 residues.

The DNA for the CDR3 is TGTGCCAGCAGTTTCGGGGAGTTGACTGAAGCTTTCTTT. As protein: CASSFGELTEAFF. J is TRBJ1-1 and V is TRBV27; D is ambiguous. V lost 3 bases and J 5 bases, leaving 10 bases between the germline ends. This CDR3 spans 13 amino acids. CDR1 is MNHEY and CDR2 is SMNVEV in the germline V gene (reference sequence).

The chain carries TRBV7-9 and TRBJ1-1; the D is unclear. Trimming shortened V by 1 base and J by 1 base, and 7 bases separated the two germline ends. The CDR3 runs 14 residues. CDR1 SEHNR and CDR2 FQNEAQ come from the germline V gene (reference sequence). CDR3 in DNA: TGTGCCAGCAGCTTAGTCAATTCGAACACTGAAGCTTTCTTT. It is translated as CASSLVNSNTEAFF.

The genes are TRBV2 and TRBJ2-3, with a weak D call TRBD2 (6 bases). The germline CDR1 and CDR2 sequences are SNHLY and FYNNEI. Trimming removed 6 bases at V and 2 bases at J, with 12 bases between. The CDR3 extends over 14 amino acids. Written as DNA, the CDR3 is TGTGCCAGCAGCCGGGACTTCAACACAGATACGCAGTATTTT. This codes for CASSRDFNTDTQYF.

The chain recombines TRBV4-1 with TRBJ2-1, with D possibly being TRBD2 (6 bases). CDR3 length equals 14 residues. Trimming removed 0 bases at V and 4 bases at J, with 7 bases between. Germline lookup yields CDR1 MGHRA and CDR2 YSYEKL. This CDR3 reads CASSQDRGYNEQFF. The CDR3 nucleotides read TGCGCCAGCAGCCAAGATCGGGGGTACAATGAGCAGTTCTTC.

This clonotype was found many times. The chain has TRBV20-1 and TRBJ1-5; D call uncertain. Germline CDR1 is DFQATT and CDR2 is SNEGSKA (reference sequence). The V and J ends lost 3 bases and 0 bases respectively, with 15 bases between them. The CDR3 extends over 16 amino acids. This CDR3 reads CSARGGFGYSNQPQHF. CDR3 bases: TGCAGTGCTAGGGGAGGTTTCGGCTATAGCAATCAGCCCCAGCATTTT.